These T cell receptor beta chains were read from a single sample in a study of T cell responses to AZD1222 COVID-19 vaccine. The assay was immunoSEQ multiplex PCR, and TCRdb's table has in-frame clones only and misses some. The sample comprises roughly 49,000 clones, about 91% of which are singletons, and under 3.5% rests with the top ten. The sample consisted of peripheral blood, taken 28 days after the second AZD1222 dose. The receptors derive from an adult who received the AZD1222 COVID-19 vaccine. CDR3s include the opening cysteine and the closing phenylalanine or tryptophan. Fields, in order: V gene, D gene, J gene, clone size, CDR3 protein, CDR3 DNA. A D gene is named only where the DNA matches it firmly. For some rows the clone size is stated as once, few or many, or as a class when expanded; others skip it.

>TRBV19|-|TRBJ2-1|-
CASSGQGGGYEQFF
TGTGCCAGTAGTGGCCAGGGGGGAGGCTATGAGCAGTTCTTC
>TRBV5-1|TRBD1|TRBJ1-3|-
CASSLRPGTGDGNTIYF
TGCGCCAGCAGCCTAAGGCCAGGGACAGGGGACGGAAACACCATATATTTT
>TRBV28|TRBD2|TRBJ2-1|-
CASSLAAGPINEQFF
TGTGCCAGCAGTTTAGCAGCGGGACCTATCAATGAGCAGTTCTTC
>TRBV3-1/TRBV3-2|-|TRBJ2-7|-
CASSQDLRAGYEQYF
TGTGCCAGCAGCCAAGATCTTAGGGCCGGATACGAGCAGTACTTC
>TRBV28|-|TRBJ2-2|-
CASSPRRQANTGELFF
TGTGCCAGCAGCCCCCGCCGGCAAGCGAACACCGGGGAGCTGTTTTTT
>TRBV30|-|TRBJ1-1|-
CAWRRTVNTEAFF
TGTGCCTGGAGGAGAACAGTGAACACTGAAGCTTTCTTT
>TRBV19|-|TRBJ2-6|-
CASTAASWGANVLTF
TGTGCCAGTACGGCAGCGTCGTGGGGGGCCAACGTCCTGACTTTC
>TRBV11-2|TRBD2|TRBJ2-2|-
CASSFGLAGGGELFF
TGTGCCAGCAGCTTCGGACTAGCGGGAGGGGGGGAGCTGTTTTTT
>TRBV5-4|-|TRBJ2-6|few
CASSLGGTQGGANVLTF
TGTGCCAGCAGCTTGGGGGGAACACAGGGTGGGGCCAACGTCCTGACTTTC
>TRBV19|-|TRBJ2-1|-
CASRSSTTPGEQFF
TGTGCCAGTAGATCTTCCACTACCCCTGGTGAGCAGTTCTTC
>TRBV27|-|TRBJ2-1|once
CASNRGGGYSYNEQFF
TGTGCCAGCAACCGAGGAGGGGGCTACTCCTACAATGAGCAGTTCTTC
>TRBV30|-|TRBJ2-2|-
CAWARDSVSGELFF
TGTGCCTGGGCCCGGGACTCCGTTTCGGGGGAGCTGTTTTTT
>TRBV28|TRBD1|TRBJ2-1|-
CASSFPSPGTGFRTYNEQFF
TGTGCCAGCAGTTTCCCCAGTCCCGGGACAGGGTTTCGCACATACAATGAGCAGTTCTTC
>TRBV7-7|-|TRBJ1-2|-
CASSLSPPIGPNYGYTF
TGTGCTAGCAGCTTATCCCCCCCGATAGGGCCTAACTATGGCTACACCTTC
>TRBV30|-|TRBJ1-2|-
CAWSAGASGYTF
TGTGCCTGGAGTGCAGGGGCCAGTGGCTACACCTTC
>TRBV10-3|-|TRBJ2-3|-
CAISERPGSTDTQYF
TGTGCCATCAGTGAGAGGCCAGGCAGCACAGATACGCAGTATTTT
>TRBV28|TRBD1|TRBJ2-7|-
CASTTLDRDSYEQYF
TGTGCCAGCACGACGCTGGACAGGGACTCCTACGAGCAGTACTTC
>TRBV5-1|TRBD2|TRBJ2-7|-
CASSSGLAGVPYEQYF
TGCGCCAGCAGCTCGGGACTAGCGGGAGTGCCCTACGAGCAGTACTTC
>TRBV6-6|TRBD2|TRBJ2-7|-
CASIPSGSNEQYF
TGTGCCAGCATTCCCAGCGGGAGTAACGAGCAGTACTTC
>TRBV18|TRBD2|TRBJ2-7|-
CASSPSGGTYEQYF
TGTGCCAGCTCACCAAGCGGGGGTACCTACGAGCAGTACTTC
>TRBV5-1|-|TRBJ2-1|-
CASKRTPGEPYNEQFF
TGCGCCAGCAAAAGGACCCCGGGAGAACCCTACAATGAGCAGTTCTTC
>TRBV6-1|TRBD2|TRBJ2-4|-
CASSEAVSAGAGDIQYF
TGTGCCAGCAGTGAAGCGGTTTCGGCGGGAGCGGGGGACATTCAGTACTTC
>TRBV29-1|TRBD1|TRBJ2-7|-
CSVEVLRGPSPRYEQYF
TGCAGCGTTGAAGTCCTCAGGGGGCCATCACCCCGTTACGAGCAGTACTTC
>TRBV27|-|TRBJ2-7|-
CASSWSFSYEQYF
TGTGCCAGCAGTTGGTCGTTCTCCTACGAGCAGTACTTC
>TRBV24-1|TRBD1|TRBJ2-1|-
CATSERDRGPFVEQFF
TGTGCCACCAGTGAGAGGGACAGGGGGCCATTTGTTGAGCAGTTCTTC
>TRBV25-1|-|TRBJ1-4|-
CASSATGLTFNEKLFF
TGTGCCAGCAGTGCCACAGGACTGACTTTTAATGAAAAACTGTTTTTT
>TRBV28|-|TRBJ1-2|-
CASSLPGYGYTF
TGTGCCAGCAGTCTGCCGGGCTATGGCTACACCTTC
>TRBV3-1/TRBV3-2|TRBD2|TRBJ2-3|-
CASSQESTSGRSDTQYF
TGTGCCAGCAGCCAAGAGAGTACTAGCGGGAGGTCAGATACGCAGTATTTT
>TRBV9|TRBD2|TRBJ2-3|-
CASSVASRGRQEDTQYF
TGTGCCAGCAGCGTAGCTTCGCGCGGGAGGCAGGAAGATACGCAGTATTTT
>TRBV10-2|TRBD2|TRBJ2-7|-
CASGETSGINEQYF
TGCGCCAGCGGGGAGACTAGCGGGATAAACGAGCAGTACTTC
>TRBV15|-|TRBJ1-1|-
CATSQGWRTEAFF
TGTGCCACCAGTCAAGGGTGGAGGACTGAAGCTTTCTTT
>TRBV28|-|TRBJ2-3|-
CASSSLLPAQGTDTQYF
TGTGCCAGCAGCAGTTTATTGCCCGCGCAGGGCACAGATACGCAGTATTTT